This TCR beta chain stems from a study of cytomegalovirus exposure and HLA in healthy donors. A few counts support this clone. Its antigen is currently unknown. Germline CDR1 SEHNR, CDR2 FQNEAQ (reference sequence). Trimming cost V 1 base and J 5 bases; bases outside gene matches: 3. The CDR3 consists of 14 residues. Study outcomes and limitations: CMV serostatus was the sole immune exposure data available.

60 Vbeta and 13 Jbeta primers were used in PCR. Sequenced by immunoSEQ multiplex PCR; TCRdb stores in-frame clones only, minus some. The table lists 140,000 or so clones, roughly 68% of them singletons. The chain carries TRBV7-9 and TRBJ2-7; 9 positions agree with TRBD2. The source of this sequence is a man aged 60 to 69 in good health and CMV-seronegative. Sequencing was carried out using PBMCs. The CDR3 sequence: CASSLGGRANEQYF. The CDR3 nucleotides read TGTGCCAGCAGCTTAGGCGGGAGGGCCAACGAGCAGTACTTC.